A selection of T cell receptor beta chains follows, all from one sample in a study of post-analysis software for immune sequencing data. TCRdb ran MiXCR on the PCR reads and lists one entry per CDR3 protein. The data hold about 810,000 distinct CDR3 sequences, with around 53% observed a single time. The specimen was blood. The source is a girl between 5 and 17 years old with multiple sclerosis. CDR3s include the opening cysteine and the closing phenylalanine or tryptophan. D genes are given only for firm matches. A row's size may be missing; if present it is once, few, many or a size class.

- | TRBJ2-3 | TRBV5-4 | - | TGTGCCAGCAGCCTCGATCTAGCAGGCACGCAGTATTTT | CASSLDLAGTQYF
- | TRBJ2-1 | TRBV5-1 | - | TGCGCCAGCAGCGTGGCAGGGGACCTCTACAATGAGCAGTTCTTC | CASSVAGDLYNEQFF
- | TRBJ2-7 | TRBV9 | - | TGTGCCAGCAGCGTAGGGCACCGGAACTCCTACGAGCAGTACTTC | CASSVGHRNSYEQYF
TRBD1 | TRBJ2-7 | TRBV29-1 | - | TGCAGCGTCGCCCAGGGGGCGCAGAACGAGCAGTACTTC | CSVAQGAQNEQYF
- | TRBJ1-2 | TRBV10-3 | - | TGTGCCATCAGTGAGTCGTTGAAGGATGGCTACACCTTC | CAISESLKDGYTF
- | TRBJ2-4 | TRBV7-9 | - | TGTGCCAGCAGCTGGGACGTTAAAAACATTCAGTACTTC | CASSWDVKNIQYF
TRBD1 | TRBJ2-5 | TRBV4-1 | - | TGCGCCAGCAGCCAAGGGACCAGGGGGCTTGAAGAGACCCAGTACTTC | CASSQGTRGLEETQYF
TRBD1 | TRBJ2-1 | TRBV2 | once | TGTGCCAGCAGTAACGGACAGGGCCCCTACAATGAGCAGTTCTTC | CASSNGQGPYNEQFF
- | TRBJ1-1 | TRBV9 | - | TGTGCCAGCAGCGTAGCAGTGAACACTGAAGCTTTCTTT | CASSVAVNTEAFF
TRBD2 | TRBJ2-3 | TRBV19 | - | TGTGCCAGTAGTTTCACTAGCGGGAGTGAAGATACGCAGTATTTT | CASSFTSGSEDTQYF
- | TRBJ2-1 | TRBV9 | - | TGTGCCAGCAGCCCCGGACCTGGTGATGAGCAGTTCTTC | CASSPGPGDEQFF
- | TRBJ1-2 | TRBV27 | - | TGTGCCAGCAGTTTTCGCCTTGGAAATCTATTCAACTATGGCTACACCTTC | CASSFRLGNLFNYGYTF
- | TRBJ1-4 | TRBV6-1 | - | TGTGCCAGCAGTGAACCCCGGGCAGCTACTAATGAAAAACTGTTTTTT | CASSEPRAATNEKLFF
- | TRBJ2-5 | TRBV25-1 | - | TGTGCCAGCAGTGAATATATGACAGTGGAGACCCAGTACTTC | CASSEYMTVETQYF
- | TRBJ2-6 | TRBV7-8 | - | TGTGCCAGCAGCTTCCCAGGGGAACCCTCTGGGGCCAACGTCCTGACTTTC | CASSFPGEPSGANVLTF
- | TRBJ2-3 | TRBV20-1 | - | TGCAGTGCTAGAGACGCAACAGATACGCAGTATTTT | CSARDATDTQYF
- | TRBJ2-3 | TRBV4-1 | - | TGCGCCAGCAGCCAGCCAGCGGCTAGCACAGATACGCAGTATTTT | CASSQPAASTDTQYF
- | TRBJ2-7 | TRBV10-3 | - | TGTGCCATCAGTGAACCAGGGACCTACGAGCAGTACTTC | CAISEPGTYEQYF
- | TRBJ1-5 | TRBV20-1 | - | TGCAGTGCTAGAGCCTCAGGGAAGCAGAGCAATCAGCCCCAGCATTTT | CSARASGKQSNQPQHF
TRBD2 | TRBJ2-1 | TRBV9 | - | TGTGCCAGCAGCCCGAGCGGGACGCCCCTCGATGAGCAGTTCTTC | CASSPSGTPLDEQFF
TRBD1 | TRBJ2-7 | TRBV5-1 | few | TGCGCCAGCAGCGTCTCCCGGGACAGCCCCTACGAGCAGTACTTC | CASSVSRDSPYEQYF
TRBD2 | TRBJ2-3 | TRBV10-1 | - | TGCGCCAGCAGTGACGAGGCGGGAGTGAAAGATGCGCAGTATTTT | CASSDEAGVKDAQYF
- | TRBJ1-2 | TRBV15 | - | TGTGCCACCAGCAGAGAGGGCCAGCCACGTAACTATGGCTACACCTTC | CATSREGQPRNYGYTF
TRBD2 | TRBJ2-7 | TRBV6-6 | few | TGTGCCAGCAGTTATCCTCCTCTAGCGGCCCACTCCTACGAGCAGTACTTC | CASSYPPLAAHSYEQYF
- | TRBJ1-4 | TRBV20-1 | - | TGCAGTGCCGTTGCAAGGCCGGGACCCCAATCAACTAATGAAAAACTGTTTTTT | CSAVARPGPQSTNEKLFF
TRBD1 | TRBJ1-5 | TRBV5-5 | - | TGTGCCAGCAGCTCGGACAGGGGGGTAAGCAATCAGCCCCAGCATTTT | CASSSDRGVSNQPQHF